What follows are 21 T cell receptor beta chains derived from one specimen sequenced in a study of T-cell reconstitution after alpha-beta-depleted transplantation in children. Unique molecular identifiers featured in how the TCRbeta library was prepared. TCRdb independently ran MiXCR on the PCR reads; one entry per CDR3 protein. The sample lists about a million distinct CDR3 sequences; 25% to 35% were seen once. The sequencing here drew on PBMCs, mostly from graft donor cells, taken 360 days after TCRalphabeta/CD19-depleted stem cell transplant. The receptor source for this set is a boy younger than two who had a stem cell transplant for SCID, so the T cells may come from the graft donor.

The gene calls are TRBV6-1 and TRBJ2-1; TRBD2 matches 10 bases. CDR1 is MNHNS, CDR2 SASEGT, per germline. This CDR3 is built from 16 residues. Trimming at V came to 6 bases and at J to 0 bases, leaving 5 bases not matched to a gene. This chain's CDR3 is CASSQSGGVSYNEQFF. As DNA, the CDR3 is TGTGCCAGCAGCCAAAGCGGGGGGGTCTCCTACAATGAGCAGTTCTTC.

The V and J genes are TRBV11-2 and TRBJ2-7; 9 nucleotides agree with TRBD1. The CDR3 spans 15 residues. After removal of 6 bases from V and 6 bases from J, the junction contained 12 bases not matched to a gene. Germline loops: CDR1 SGHAT, CDR2 FQNNGV. The DNA of the CDR3 is TGTGCCAGCAGAGGGGGCGGGACAGGGCGCCCCGAGCAGTACTTC. Translation: CASRGGGTGRPEQYF.

The V gene is TRBV4-2, the J gene TRBJ2-5, with unresolved D. Looked up from germline, CDR1 is LGHNA and CDR2 is YNFKEQ. Trimming shortened V by 0 bases and J by 2 bases, and 13 bases separated the two germline ends. The CDR3 is made up of 16 amino acids. DNA for the CDR3: TGTGCCAGCAGCCAAGAGCTAAACGGAATACAAGAGACCCAGTACTTC. Protein: CASSQELNGIQETQYF.

This clonotype has at least ten counts. The chain links TRBV12-3 or TRBV12-4 to TRBJ2-7; D may be TRBD2 (6 bases). There are 15 residues in the CDR3. V dropped 5 bases and J dropped 0 bases, with 14 bases sitting between them. DNA of the CDR3: TGTGCCAGCAGTCCTCAGCGGGTACCCTCCTACGAGCAGTACTTC. It codes for CASSPQRVPSYEQYF.

This clonotype was detected many times. V and J are TRBV20-1 and TRBJ1-1; perhaps TRBD1 as D (5 bases). The CDR3 runs 12 residues. Trimming took 5 bases from V and 4 from J, leaving 11 bases between them. Germline V gives CDR1 DFQATT, CDR2 SNEGSKA (reference sequence). The CDR3 coding sequence is TGCAGTGCTGGGGGAGGGTTCACTGAAGCTTTCTTT. Translation: CSAGGGFTEAFF.

The genes are TRBV20-1 and TRBJ2-3; 11 positions agree with TRBD2. Germline V gives CDR1 DFQATT, CDR2 SNEGSKA (reference sequence). With V trimmed by 3 bases and J by 4 bases, 6 bases remained unmatched. CDR3 length: 15 residues. DNA for the CDR3: TGCAGTGCTAGGGGTAGCGGGGGGGCAGCAGATACGCAGTATTTT. Protein sequence: CSARGSGGAADTQYF.

This clonotype was counted a few times. This sequence joins TRBV7-9 and TRBJ2-1; 7 bases align to TRBD1. The CDR3 length is 16 residues. V trimming: 5 bases; J trimming: 6 bases; junction bases outside the gene matches: 13. Germline CDR1 and CDR2: SEHNR and FQNEAQ (reference sequence). CDR3 sequence (DNA): TGTGCCAGCAGCACCCCCGACAGGGATTTGGGCAATGAGCAGTTCTTC. Residues: CASSTPDRDLGNEQFF. Full variable domain (outside the CDR3, taken from reference TRBV7-9 and TRBJ2-1): DTGVSQNPRHKITKRGQNVTFRCDPISEHNRLYWYRQTLGQGPEFLTYFQNEAQLEKSRLLSDRFSAERPKGSFSTLEIQRTEQGDSAMYLCASSTPDRDLGNEQFFGPGTRLTVL.

The V and J genes are TRBV4-1 and TRBJ2-7; possibly TRBD1 for D (6 bases). The CDR3 spans 15 residues. Trimming removed 4 bases from V and 3 bases from J, with 16 bases in between. Looked up from germline, CDR1 is MGHRA and CDR2 is YSYEKL. CDR3: CASSPLDRPIYEQYF. Written as DNA, the CDR3 is TGCGCCAGCAGCCCCTTAGACAGGCCCATCTACGAGCAGTACTTC.

This clonotype has at least ten counts. The chain has TRBV11-2 and TRBJ2-1; the D is unclear. Germline V gene lookup returns CDR1 SGHAT and CDR2 FQNNGV. The CDR3 is 14 amino acids. V dropped 6 bases and J dropped 1 base, with 10 bases sitting between them. The CDR3: CASSFRGSYNEQFF. CDR3 coding DNA: TGTGCCAGCAGTTTCCGTGGGTCCTACAATGAGCAGTTCTTC.

The chain uses TRBV29-1 and TRBJ2-1; 7 bases align to TRBD2. CDR1 is SQVTM and CDR2 is ANQGSEA in the germline V gene. CDR3 size: 14 residues. Trimming removed 4 bases from V and 0 bases from J; junction bases left unmatched: 3. Here the CDR3 reads CSVAGGGSYNEQFF. DNA for the CDR3: TGCAGCGTTGCTGGCGGGGGCTCCTACAATGAGCAGTTCTTC.

The rearrangement joins TRBV4-1 to TRBJ2-1; 13 positions agree with TRBD2. J lost 5 bases, V lost 2 bases, and 6 bases had no gene match. Germline CDR1 MGHRA, CDR2 YSYEKL. The CDR3 is 17 amino acids. The CDR3 protein is CASSQPTSGGAHNEQFF. CDR3 DNA sequence: TGCGCCAGCAGCCAACCTACTAGCGGGGGGGCCCACAATGAGCAGTTCTTC.

The sample holds a few counts of this clonotype. This sequence joins TRBV12-5 and TRBJ2-5, with D perhaps TRBD1 or TRBD2 (5 bases each). This CDR3 is built from 15 residues. V lost 7 bases, J lost 1 base, and 16 bases lay in between. The germline V gene encodes CDR1 LGHNT and CDR2 FRNRAP. CDR3 sequence (DNA): TGTGCTAGTGCCGTTTCTCGGGGCCGCCAAGAGACCCAGTACTTC. Its protein product is CASAVSRGRQETQYF.

The chain is built from TRBV27 and TRBJ1-2; unclear D gene. This CDR3 spans 19 amino acids. Germline CDR1 reads MNHEY; CDR2 reads SMNVEV (reference sequence). V gave up 6 bases and J gave up 2 bases, with 28 bases separating them. CDR3 in DNA: TGTGCCAGCAGACCCCTCGGGCTTCCTGGGCCTGGCCAGAACTATGGCTACACCTTC. Protein product: CASRPLGLPGPGQNYGYTF.

The rearrangement joins TRBV4-1 to TRBJ1-4; maybe TRBD1 (5 bases). The V end was cut by 3 bases, the J end by 4 bases, with 12 bases between. This CDR3 contains 15 residues. Germline CDR1 MGHRA, CDR2 YSYEKL. The CDR3 coding sequence is TGCGCCAGCAGCCAGACGGGACGGGATAATGAAAAACTGTTTTTT. Translated, it gives CASSQTGRDNEKLFF.

CDR3 nucleotides: TGTGCCAGCAGCCCAACCGAGGGGGAAGCTTTCTTT. Amino acid sequence: CASSPTEGEAFF. This chain uses TRBV7-4 with TRBJ1-1, with D maybe TRBD1 (5 bases). The CDR3 length is 12 residues. V lost 5 bases and J 8 bases, leaving 12 bases between the germline ends. CDR1 is SGHVT, CDR2 SQSDAQ, per germline. Together with reference TRBV7-4 and TRBJ1-1, the CDR3 gives the full variable domain: GAGVSQSPRYKVAKRGRDVALRCDSISGHVTLYWYRQTLGQGSEVLTYSQSDAQRDKSGRPSGRFSAERPERSVSTLKIQRTEQGDSAVYLCASSPTEGEAFFGQGTRLTVV.

The gene calls are TRBV7-9 and TRBJ2-7, with D perhaps matching TRBD1 (6 bases). The CDR3 is made up of 16 amino acids. V was clipped by 3 bases and J by 2 bases, with 17 bases between them. CDR1 SEHNR and CDR2 FQNEAQ come from the germline V gene (reference sequence). The CDR3 DNA is TGTGCCAGCAGCTTCGGGACACTTAAGCCCACCTACGAGCAGTACTTC. Its translation is CASSFGTLKPTYEQYF.

This clonotype was seen only once. CDR3 sequence reads: CASNRAYNEQFF. The CDR3 DNA reads TGTGCCAGCAACAGAGCATACAATGAGCAGTTCTTC. J is TRBJ2-1 and V is TRBV6-1; no definite D call. CDR1 and CDR2 from the germline V gene are MNHNS and SASEGT. This CDR3 comprises 12 residues. V was trimmed by 7 bases and J by 4 bases, leaving 8 bases between them.

The rearrangement uses TRBV20-1 and TRBJ2-3; D ambiguous. CDR1 and CDR2 from the germline V gene are DFQATT and SNEGSKA (reference sequence). V lost 3 bases, J lost 0 bases, and 10 bases lay in between. The CDR3 runs 14 residues. CDR3 nucleotides: TGCAGTGCTAGGCTCCCGACTAGCACAGATACGCAGTATTTT. Translation gives CSARLPTSTDTQYF.

This chain connects TRBV6-5 to TRBJ1-1; a weak D match, TRBD1 (6 bases). The germline V gene encodes CDR1 MNHEY and CDR2 SVGAGI. Trimming removed 2 bases from V and 11 bases from J, with 18 bases in between. The CDR3 runs to 14 residues. The CDR3 here is CASSYDRLDPTAFF. CDR3 in DNA: TGTGCCAGCAGTTACGACAGGTTGGATCCAACCGCTTTCTTT.

This clonotype was recorded a few times. The CDR3 sequence: CSARGQADLLDTQYF. DNA for the CDR3: TGCAGTGCTAGAGGACAGGCTGACCTACTCGATACGCAGTATTTT. The rearrangement uses TRBV20-1 and TRBJ2-3, with D tentatively TRBD1 (6 bases). The CDR3 is made up of 15 amino acids. Trimming took off 1 base at V and 6 bases at J, with 17 bases between the two ends. From germline, CDR1 is DFQATT and CDR2 SNEGSKA (reference sequence).

The chain joins TRBV12-3 or TRBV12-4 to TRBJ2-7; 9 nucleotides align to TRBD1. The CDR3 totals 16 residues. The J segment lost 7 bases and the V segment lost 4 bases, leaving 14 bases of the junction unmatched. The CDR3 bases are TGTGCCAGCAGTTCCCTCACAGGGGGCGACCGTTGGGAGCAGTACTTC. Protein sequence: CASSSLTGGDRWEQYF.